This TCR beta chain was captured by sequencing in a study of OX40 agonist ivuxolimab in advanced cancers. TCRdb keeps only in-frame clones here, not all; method: immunoSEQ multiplex PCR. The table includes about 67,000 clones, roughly 84% detected once. Trimming removed 3 bases from V and 3 bases from J, with 7 bases in between. CDR1 and CDR2 (germline): SGHKS, YYEKEE (reference sequence). The CDR3 runs 13 residues. This TCR came from an adult with an advanced solid tumor such as melanoma, head and neck, liver or kidney cancer. This rearrangement joins TRBV5-5 to TRBJ1-5; D gene uncertain. This material consisted of CD4+ or CD8+ T cells sorted from blood, taken in a trial of the OX40 agonist ivuxolimab. Here the CDR3 DNA reads TGTGCCAGCAGCTCGTGGACCAATCAGCCCCAGCATTTT. Residues: CASSSWTNQPQHF.